This record looks at one T cell receptor beta chain sequence and its context. Its antigen is currently unknown. The CDR3 has 15 amino acids. V dropped 2 bases and J dropped 2; count of bases not matched to a gene: 1. Germline lookup yields CDR1 SGHRS and CDR2 YFSETQ. These data come from a study of cytomegalovirus exposure and HLA in healthy donors. Looking at the study overall: Unique TCR beta sequences numbering about 100 million came from 150 million to 200 million T cells in an earlier analysis. The study's findings and limits: The study assumed roughly uniform donor sequencing depth for presence/absence analyses. Later genetic work tied a missense DCLRE1C variant to beta-chain V and J trimming. The investigators catalogued 150 to 200 TCR beta chains as cytomegalovirus-associated.

PCR used 60 Vbeta primers and 13 Jbeta primers. Profiled with immunoSEQ multiplex PCR; TCRdb holds only in-frame clones, not every one. The sample gives roughly 66,000 clones, approximately 60% of which show up once; approximately 3% is in the top ten. This clonotype was sampled from a woman aged 50 to 60 in good health and CMV-seronegative. V gene TRBV5-1 combines with J gene TRBJ2-6, with 7 bases matching TRBD1. Sequenced input: PBMCs. The CDR3 DNA sequence: TGCGCCAGCAGCTTAACAGGGGCTGGGGCCAACGTCCTGACTTTC. It specifies CASSLTGAGANVLTF.